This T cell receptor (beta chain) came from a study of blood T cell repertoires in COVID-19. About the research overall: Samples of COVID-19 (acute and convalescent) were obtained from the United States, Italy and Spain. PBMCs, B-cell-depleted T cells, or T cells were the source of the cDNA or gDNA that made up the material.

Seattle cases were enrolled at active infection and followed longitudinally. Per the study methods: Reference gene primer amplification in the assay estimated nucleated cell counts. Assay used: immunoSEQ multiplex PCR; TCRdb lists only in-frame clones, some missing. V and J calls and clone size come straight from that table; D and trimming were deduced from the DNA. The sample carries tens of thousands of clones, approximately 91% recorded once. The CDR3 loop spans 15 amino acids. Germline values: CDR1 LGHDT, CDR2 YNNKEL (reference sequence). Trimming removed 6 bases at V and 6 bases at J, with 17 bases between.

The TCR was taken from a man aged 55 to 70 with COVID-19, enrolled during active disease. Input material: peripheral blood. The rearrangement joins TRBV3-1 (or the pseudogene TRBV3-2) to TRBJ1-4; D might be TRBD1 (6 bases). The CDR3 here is CASSSVPQGYEKLFF. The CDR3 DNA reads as TGTGCCAGCAGTTCAGTCCCACAGGGTTATGAAAAACTGTTTTTT.